Presented here are 7 T cell receptor beta chains from one specimen sequenced in a study of control samples from healthy donors and cancer patients. Sequenced by immunoSEQ multiplex PCR; TCRdb stores in-frame clones only, minus some. The table records about 34,000 clones, about 86% of them present only once. Source material: PBMCs. The receptors were gathered from a woman aged 40-49 years with lung cancer.

This clone occurred once. The chain employs TRBV5-1 and TRBJ2-1; 9 positions match TRBD1. There are 15 residues in the CDR3. Germline V lookup: CDR1 SGHRS, CDR2 YFSETQ. V shed 2 bases, J shed 5 bases, and the junction held 5 bases outside the gene matches. The CDR3 region is CASSFGQGPHNEQFF. The CDR3, as DNA: TGCGCCAGCAGCTTCGGACAGGGGCCGCACAATGAGCAGTTCTTC.

The gene calls are TRBV28 and TRBJ2-3; weak D call: TRBD2 (6 bases). The CDR3 has 13 amino acids. V was clipped by 6 bases and J by 14 bases, with 21 bases between them. The germline V gene has CDR1 MDHEN and CDR2 SYDVKM. Here the CDR3 reads CASSPVTSSRTYF. The CDR3 DNA reads as TGTGCCAGCAGCCCTGTTACTAGCTCTCGTACGTATTTT.

Regarding this clone: The same CDR3 is also encoded by other DNA sequences in this sample. This chain links TRBV5-6 with TRBJ2-2, with 15 bases identical to TRBD2. There are 16 residues in the CDR3. V gave up 4 bases and J gave up 6 bases; unmatched junction bases: 4. Germline-derived CDR1 and CDR2 are SGHDT and YYEEEE. The CDR3 DNA is TGTGCCAGCAGCGACGGACTAGCGGGGGGGCCCGGGGAGCTGTTTTTT. This translates into CASSDGLAGGPGELFF.

This clone was seen once. The chain uses TRBV7-2 and TRBJ1-1; D perhaps matches TRBD1 (5 bases). CDR3 length: 14 residues. The V end lost 2 bases, the J end lost 4 bases, and 11 bases lay between the germline ends. The germline CDR1 and CDR2 sequences are SGHTA and FQGNSA. The CDR3 spells CASSLSGLGTEAFF. CDR3 coding DNA: TGTGCCAGCAGCTTATCAGGGTTGGGCACTGAAGCTTTCTTT. The whole variable domain, remainder taken from reference TRBV7-2 and TRBJ1-1, is GAGVSQSPSNKVTEKGKDVELRCDPISGHTALYWYRQSLGQGLEFLIYFQGNSAPDKSGLPSDRFSAERTGGSVSTLTIQRTQQEDSAVYLCASSLSGLGTEAFFGQGTRLTVV.

This chain links TRBV3-1 (or the pseudogene TRBV3-2) with TRBJ1-2; weak D call: TRBD1 (6 bases). V gave up 1 base and J gave up 3 bases, with 12 bases separating them. The CDR3 has 15 residues. CDR1 LGHDT and CDR2 YNNKEL come from the germline V gene (reference sequence). CDR3 sequence: CASSQAPQGYYGYTF. In DNA form, the CDR3 reads TGTGCCAGCAGCCAAGCACCCCAGGGGTACTATGGCTACACCTTC.

This clone was counted a few times. The V and J genes are TRBV7-9 and TRBJ1-1, with D maybe TRBD1 (5 bases). The V end was cut by 5 bases, the J end by 4 bases, with 17 bases between. Germline V gives CDR1 SEHNR, CDR2 FQNEAQ (reference sequence). The CDR3 totals 15 residues. The CDR3 DNA sequence: TGTGCCAGCAGCCCCGGCAGGGCTTTTGTCACTGAAGCTTTCTTT. Protein product: CASSPGRAFVTEAFF.

The chain combines TRBV7-3 with TRBJ1-1; a possible D gene is TRBD1 (5 bases). The V end lost 4 bases, the J end lost 3 bases, and 15 bases lay between the germline ends. The CDR3 spans 15 residues. Germline assignment: CDR1 SGHTA and CDR2 FQGTGA. Here the CDR3 reads CASSSTGREDTEAFF. DNA of the CDR3: TGTGCCAGCAGCTCCACGGGCAGGGAAGACACTGAAGCTTTCTTT.